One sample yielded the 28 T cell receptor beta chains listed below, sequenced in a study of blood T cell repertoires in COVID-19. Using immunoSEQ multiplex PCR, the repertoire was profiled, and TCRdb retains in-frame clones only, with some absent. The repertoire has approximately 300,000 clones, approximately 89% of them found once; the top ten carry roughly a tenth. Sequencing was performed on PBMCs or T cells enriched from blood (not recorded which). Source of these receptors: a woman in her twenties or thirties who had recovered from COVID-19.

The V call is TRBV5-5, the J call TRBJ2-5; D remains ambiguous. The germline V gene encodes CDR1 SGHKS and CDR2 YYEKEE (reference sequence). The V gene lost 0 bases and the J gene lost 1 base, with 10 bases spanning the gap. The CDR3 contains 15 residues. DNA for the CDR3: TGTGCCAGCAGCTTGGCCGTCGCAGTCCAAGAGACCCAGTACTTC. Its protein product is CASSLAVAVQETQYF.

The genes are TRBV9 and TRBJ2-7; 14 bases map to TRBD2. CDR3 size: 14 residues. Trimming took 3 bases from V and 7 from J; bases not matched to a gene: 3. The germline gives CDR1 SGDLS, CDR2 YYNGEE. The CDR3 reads CASSGLAGGGEQYF. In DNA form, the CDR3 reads TGTGCCAGCAGCGGACTAGCGGGAGGGGGAGAGCAGTACTTC. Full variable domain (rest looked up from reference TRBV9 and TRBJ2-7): DSGVTQTPKHLITATGQRVTLRCSPRSGDLSVYWYQQSLDQGLQFLIQYYNGEERAKGNILERFSAQQFPDLHSELNLSSLELGDSALYFCASSGLAGGGEQYFGPGTRLTVT.

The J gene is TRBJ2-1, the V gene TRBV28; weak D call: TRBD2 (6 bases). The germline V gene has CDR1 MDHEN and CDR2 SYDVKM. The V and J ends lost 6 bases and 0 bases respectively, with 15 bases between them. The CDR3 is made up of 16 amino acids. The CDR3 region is CASSVGLRFSYNEQFF. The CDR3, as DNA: TGTGCCAGCAGCGTGGGACTCCGCTTCTCCTACAATGAGCAGTTCTTC.

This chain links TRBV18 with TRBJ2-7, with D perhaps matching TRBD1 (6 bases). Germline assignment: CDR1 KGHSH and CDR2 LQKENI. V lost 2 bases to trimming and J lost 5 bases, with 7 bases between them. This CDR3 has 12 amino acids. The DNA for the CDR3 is TGTGCCAGCTCACCAAACAGGGACGAGCAGTACTTC. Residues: CASSPNRDEQYF.

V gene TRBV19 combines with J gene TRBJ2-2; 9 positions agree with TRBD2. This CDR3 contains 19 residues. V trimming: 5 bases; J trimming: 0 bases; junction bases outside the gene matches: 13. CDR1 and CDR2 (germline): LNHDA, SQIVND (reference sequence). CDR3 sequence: CASSEMVLRLAANTGELFF. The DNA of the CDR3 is TGTGCCAGTAGTGAAATGGTGTTGAGACTAGCGGCGAACACCGGGGAGCTGTTTTTT.

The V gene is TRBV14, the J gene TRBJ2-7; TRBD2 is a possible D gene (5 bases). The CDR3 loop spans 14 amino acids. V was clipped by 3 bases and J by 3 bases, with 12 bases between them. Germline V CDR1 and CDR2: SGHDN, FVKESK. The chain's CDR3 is CASSHFRDFYEQYF. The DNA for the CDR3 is TGTGCCAGCAGCCACTTCCGGGATTTCTACGAGCAGTACTTC.

CDR3: CASGGQGGGYTF. In DNA form, the CDR3 reads TGTGCCAGCGGGGGACAGGGCGGTGGCTACACCTTC. The genes are TRBV3-1 (or the pseudogene TRBV3-2) and TRBJ1-2, with 9 bases matching TRBD1. Germline trimming cut 8 bases from V and 7 bases from J; bases unmatched to any gene: 5. Germline CDR1 and CDR2: LGHDT and YNNKEL (reference sequence). This CDR3 spans 12 amino acids.

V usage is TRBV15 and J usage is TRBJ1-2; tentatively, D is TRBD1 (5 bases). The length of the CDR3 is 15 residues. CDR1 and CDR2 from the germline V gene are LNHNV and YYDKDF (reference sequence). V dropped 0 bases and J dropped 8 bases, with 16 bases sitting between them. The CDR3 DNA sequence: TGTGCCACCAGCAGAGATCGGGCCAGGGCTGGCGGCTACACCTTC. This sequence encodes CATSRDRARAGGYTF.

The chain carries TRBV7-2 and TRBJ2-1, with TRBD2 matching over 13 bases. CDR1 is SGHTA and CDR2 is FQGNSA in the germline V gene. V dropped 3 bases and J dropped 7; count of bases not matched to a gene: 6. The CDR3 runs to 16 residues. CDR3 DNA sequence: TGTGCCAGCAGCTTCGAGGGACTAGCGGGGATAAATGAGCAGTTCTTC. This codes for CASSFEGLAGINEQFF.

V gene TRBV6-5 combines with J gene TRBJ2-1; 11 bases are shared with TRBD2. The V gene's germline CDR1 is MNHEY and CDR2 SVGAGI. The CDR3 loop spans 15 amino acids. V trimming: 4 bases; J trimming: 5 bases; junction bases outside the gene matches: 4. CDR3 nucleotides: TGTGCCAGCAGTTCAACTAGCGGGAGAGACAATGAGCAGTTCTTC. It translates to CASSSTSGRDNEQFF.

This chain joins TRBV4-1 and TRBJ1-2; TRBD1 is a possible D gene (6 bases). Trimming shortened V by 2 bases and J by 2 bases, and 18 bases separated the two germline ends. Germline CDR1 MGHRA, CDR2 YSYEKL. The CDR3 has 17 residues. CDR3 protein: CASSQPFLAGTNYGYTF. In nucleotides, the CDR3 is TGCGCCAGCAGCCAACCCTTTCTGGCAGGGACAAACTATGGCTACACCTTC.

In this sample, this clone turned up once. CDR3 sequence: CASSPRFAGNTIYF. The CDR3 coding sequence is TGTGCCAGCAGCCCACGGTTCGCTGGAAACACCATATATTTT. The V call is TRBV9, the J call TRBJ1-3; no definite D call. The CDR3 runs 14 residues. Looked up from germline, CDR1 is SGDLS and CDR2 is YYNGEE. The V end was cut by 4 bases, the J end by 2 bases, with 10 bases between. Looking up the rest from reference TRBV9 and TRBJ1-3 gives the full variable domain: DSGVTQTPKHLITATGQRVTLRCSPRSGDLSVYWYQQSLDQGLQFLIQYYNGEERAKGNILERFSAQQFPDLHSELNLSSLELGDSALYFCASSPRFAGNTIYFGEGSWLTVV.

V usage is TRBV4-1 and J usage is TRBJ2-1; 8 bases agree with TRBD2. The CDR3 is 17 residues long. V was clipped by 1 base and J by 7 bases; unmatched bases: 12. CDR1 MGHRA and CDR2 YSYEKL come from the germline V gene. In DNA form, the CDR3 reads TGCGCCAGCAGCCAAGTTGCGGGAGGCCGCACTATAAATGAGCAGTTCTTC. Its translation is CASSQVAGGRTINEQFF.

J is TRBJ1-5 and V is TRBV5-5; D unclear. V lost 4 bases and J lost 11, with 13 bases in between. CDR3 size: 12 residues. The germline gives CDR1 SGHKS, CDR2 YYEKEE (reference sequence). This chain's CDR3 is CASSPGLGAQHF. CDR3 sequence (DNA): TGTGCCAGCAGCCCTGGGCTCGGGGCCCAGCATTTT.

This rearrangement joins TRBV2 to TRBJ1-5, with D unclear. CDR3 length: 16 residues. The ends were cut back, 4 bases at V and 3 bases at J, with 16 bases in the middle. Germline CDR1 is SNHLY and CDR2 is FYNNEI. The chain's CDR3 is CASSASRHYSNQPQHF. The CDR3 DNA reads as TGTGCCAGCAGTGCCTCCCGCCACTACTCCAATCAGCCCCAGCATTTT.

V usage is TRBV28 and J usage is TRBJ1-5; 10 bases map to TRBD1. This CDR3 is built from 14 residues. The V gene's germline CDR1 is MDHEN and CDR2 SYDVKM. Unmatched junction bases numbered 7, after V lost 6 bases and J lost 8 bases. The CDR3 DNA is TGTGCCAGCAGCGACAGGGGGCTTAACGAGCCCCAGCATTTT. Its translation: CASSDRGLNEPQHF.

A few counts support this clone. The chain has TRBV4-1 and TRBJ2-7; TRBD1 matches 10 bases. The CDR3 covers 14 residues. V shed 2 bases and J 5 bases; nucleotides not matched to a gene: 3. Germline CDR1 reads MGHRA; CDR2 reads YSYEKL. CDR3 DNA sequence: TGCGCCAGCAGCCAACCGGACAGGGGGGACGAGCAGTACTTC. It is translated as CASSQPDRGDEQYF.

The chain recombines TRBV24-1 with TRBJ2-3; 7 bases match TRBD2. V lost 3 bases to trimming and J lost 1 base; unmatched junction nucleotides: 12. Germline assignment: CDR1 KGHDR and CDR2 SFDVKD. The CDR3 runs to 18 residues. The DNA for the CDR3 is TGTGCCACCAGTGATACATCTGGGGGGAGGGCCGGCACAGATACGCAGTATTTT. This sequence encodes CATSDTSGGRAGTDTQYF.

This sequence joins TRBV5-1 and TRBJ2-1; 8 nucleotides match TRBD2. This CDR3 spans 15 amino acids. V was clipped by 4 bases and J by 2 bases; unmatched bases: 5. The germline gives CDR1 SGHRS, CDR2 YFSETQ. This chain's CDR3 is CASSTTSGTYNEQFF. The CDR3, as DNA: TGCGCCAGCAGCACAACTAGCGGCACCTACAATGAGCAGTTCTTC.

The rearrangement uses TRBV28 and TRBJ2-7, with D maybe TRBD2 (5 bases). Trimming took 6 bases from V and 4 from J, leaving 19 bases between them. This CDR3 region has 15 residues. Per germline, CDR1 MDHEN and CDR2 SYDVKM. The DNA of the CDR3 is TGTGCCAGCAGATCCCAACTTGGTGGGGAGTACGAGCAGTACTTC. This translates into CASRSQLGGEYEQYF.

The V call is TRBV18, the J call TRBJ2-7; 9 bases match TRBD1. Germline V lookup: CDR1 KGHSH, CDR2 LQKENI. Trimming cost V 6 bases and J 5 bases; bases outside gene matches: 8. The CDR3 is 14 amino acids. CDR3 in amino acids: CASSPTTGGDEQYF. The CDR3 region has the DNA TGTGCCAGCTCTCCAACTACAGGGGGCGACGAGCAGTACTTC.

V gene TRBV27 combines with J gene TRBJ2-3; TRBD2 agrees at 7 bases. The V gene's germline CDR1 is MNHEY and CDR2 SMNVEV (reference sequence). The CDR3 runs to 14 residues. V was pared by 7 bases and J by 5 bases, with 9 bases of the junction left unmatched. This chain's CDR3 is CASTEAGVGDTQYF. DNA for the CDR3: TGTGCCAGCACGGAGGCGGGAGTGGGAGATACGCAGTATTTT.

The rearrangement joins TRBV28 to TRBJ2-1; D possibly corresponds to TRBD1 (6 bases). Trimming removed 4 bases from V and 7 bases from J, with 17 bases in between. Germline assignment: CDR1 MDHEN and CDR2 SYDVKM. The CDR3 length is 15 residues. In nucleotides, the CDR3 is TGTGCCAGCAGTTCCCCAGGGGACGGGGTTAATGAGCAGTTCTTC. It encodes CASSSPGDGVNEQFF.

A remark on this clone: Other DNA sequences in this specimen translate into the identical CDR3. For the CDR3, the DNA is TGTGCCAGCAGTTTATCTAGGGGTGGAAACACCATATATTTT. It encodes CASSLSRGGNTIYF. V gene TRBV27 combines with J gene TRBJ1-3; D possibly corresponds to TRBD1 (5 bases). The CDR3 is 14 residues long. The germline V gene encodes CDR1 MNHEY and CDR2 SMNVEV (reference sequence). V was shortened by 0 bases and J by 3 bases, with 6 bases between the two germline ends.

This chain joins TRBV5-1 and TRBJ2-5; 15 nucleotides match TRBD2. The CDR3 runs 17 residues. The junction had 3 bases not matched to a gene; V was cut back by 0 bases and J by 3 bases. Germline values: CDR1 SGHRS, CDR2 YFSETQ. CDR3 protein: CASSLGTSGRAKETQYF. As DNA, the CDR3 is TGCGCCAGCAGCTTGGGGACTAGCGGGAGGGCCAAAGAGACCCAGTACTTC.

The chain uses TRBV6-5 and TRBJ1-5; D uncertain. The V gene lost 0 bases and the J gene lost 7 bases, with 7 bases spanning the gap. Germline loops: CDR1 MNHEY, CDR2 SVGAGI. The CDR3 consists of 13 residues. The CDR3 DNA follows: TGTGCCAGCAGTTACTCGATTCGGCAGCCCCAGCATTTT. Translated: CASSYSIRQPQHF.

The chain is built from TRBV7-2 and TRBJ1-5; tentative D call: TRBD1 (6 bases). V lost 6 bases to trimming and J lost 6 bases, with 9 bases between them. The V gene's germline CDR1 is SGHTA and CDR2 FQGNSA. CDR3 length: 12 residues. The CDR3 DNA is TGTGCCAGCAGTAGGGGGGGTCAGCCCCAGCATTTT. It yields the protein CASSRGGQPQHF. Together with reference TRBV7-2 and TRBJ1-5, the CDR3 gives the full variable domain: GAGVSQSPSNKVTEKGKDVELRCDPISGHTALYWYRQSLGQGLEFLIYFQGNSAPDKSGLPSDRFSAERTGGSVSTLTIQRTQQEDSAVYLCASSRGGQPQHFGDGTRLSIL.

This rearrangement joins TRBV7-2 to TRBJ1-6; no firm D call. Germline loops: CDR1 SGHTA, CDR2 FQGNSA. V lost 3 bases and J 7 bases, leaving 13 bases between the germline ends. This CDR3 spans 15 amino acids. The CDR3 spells CASSFLLGENSPLHF. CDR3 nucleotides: TGTGCCAGCAGCTTCCTCCTGGGAGAAAATTCACCCCTCCACTTT.